The 22 T cell receptor beta chains below were found in one sample sequenced in a study of beta chain features in type 1 diabetes. Study-wide points: In every one of the four CD4+ subsets, TCRB CDR3s were moderately but significantly shorter in Type 1 diabetes patients.

Sequenced material consisted of expressed TCRB transcripts (all of the isolated RNA was reverse transcribed). Data came from immunoSEQ multiplex PCR; TCRdb stores just in-frame clones and leaves some out. In the table there are roughly 300,000 clones, around 9.7% of which are singletons. Their cognate antigens are unknown. The sequenced sample was central memory CD4+ T cells from blood. The receptors stem from a man in his thirties or forties with type 1 diabetes.

A few counts support this clone. The rearrangement joins TRBV10-3 to TRBJ2-5; 9 bases are a match to TRBD1. J gave up 11 bases and V 3 bases, and 10 bases lay outside the gene matches. The CDR3 extends over 14 amino acids. Germline lookup yields CDR1 ENHRY and CDR2 SYGVKD. The CDR3 spells CAISDGTGSVEQYF. CDR3 sequence (DNA): TGTGCCATCAGTGACGGGACAGGGTCGGTGGAGCAGTACTTC.

This clone turned up a few times. The chain has TRBV19 and TRBJ2-2; no definite D call. The CDR3 totals 13 residues. The germline CDR1 and CDR2 sequences are LNHDA and SQIVND (reference sequence). Trimming took off 3 bases at V and 7 bases at J, with 9 bases between the two ends. CDR3 in DNA: TGTGCCAGTAGTATGTTCTCGCACGGGGAGCTGTTTTTT. Encoded protein: CASSMFSHGELFF.

This clone was recorded a few times. The chain is built from TRBV19 and TRBJ1-1; D uncertain. The CDR3 is made up of 13 amino acids. Trimming left V 2 bases short and J 3 bases short, with 7 bases between. The germline V gene has CDR1 LNHDA and CDR2 SQIVND (reference sequence). The CDR3 sequence: CASSITEDTEAFF. The CDR3 DNA sequence: TGTGCCAGTAGTATAACAGAGGACACTGAAGCTTTCTTT.

This chain uses TRBV28 with TRBJ1-5; D call uncertain. V lost 2 bases and J 0 bases, leaving 5 bases between the germline ends. There are 14 residues in the CDR3. Germline V CDR1 and CDR2: MDHEN, SYDVKM. CDR3 sequence reads: CASSLGNSNQPQHF. In DNA form, the CDR3 reads TGTGCCAGCAGTTTAGGTAATAGCAATCAGCCCCAGCATTTT.

J is TRBJ2-1 and V is TRBV10-3; possible D gene TRBD2, 7 bases. This CDR3 has 13 residues. Germline V lookup: CDR1 ENHRY, CDR2 SYGVKD. Trimming took 8 bases from V and 6 from J, leaving 14 bases between them. The CDR3 loop is CAIYGGLGNEQFF. The CDR3, as DNA: TGTGCCATCTACGGGGGGCTGGGCAATGAGCAGTTCTTC.

There are a few counts of this clone. The gene calls are TRBV15 and TRBJ1-2; 12 nucleotides match TRBD1. The CDR3 is 17 amino acids. Looked up from germline, CDR1 is LNHNV and CDR2 is YYDKDF (reference sequence). V lost 3 bases to trimming and J lost 4 bases; unmatched junction nucleotides: 9. CDR3 sequence (DNA): TGTGCCACCAGCAGCGGGACAGGGGGCGGTGGCTTCTATGGCTACACCTTC. It encodes CATSSGTGGGGFYGYTF.

This clone was counted a few times. This rearrangement joins TRBV25-1 to TRBJ2-1; 8 bases match TRBD1. The CDR3 covers 15 residues. From germline, CDR1 is MGHDK and CDR2 SYGVNS. Trimming took 8 bases from V and 4 from J; bases not matched to a gene: 10. The CDR3 nucleotides read TGTGCCAGCGGTCGACAGGGGATGGGGTACAATGAGCAGTTCTTC. This encodes CASGRQGMGYNEQFF.

This clone has just a few counts. The chain uses TRBV23-1 and TRBJ2-5; D is unresolved. TRBV23-1 is flagged as an ORF with uncertain function. This CDR3 region has 16 residues. Trimming cost V 0 bases and J 0 bases, with 11 bases left between them. The CDR3 DNA sequence: TGCGCCAGCAGTCAATCGACGACACCGTACCAAGAGACCCAGTACTTC. Protein: CASSQSTTPYQETQYF.

The chain employs TRBV7-9 and TRBJ2-4; D possibly corresponds to TRBD2 (6 bases). Germline V gene lookup returns CDR1 SEHNR and CDR2 FQNEAQ (reference sequence). The ends were cut back, 1 base at V and 2 bases at J, with 9 bases in the middle. The CDR3 spans 15 residues. The CDR3 loop is CASSLVAGTKNIQYF. The CDR3, as DNA: TGTGCCAGCAGCTTAGTTGCGGGGACCAAAAACATTCAGTACTTC. Together with reference TRBV7-9 and TRBJ2-4, the CDR3 gives the full variable domain: DTGVSQNPRHKITKRGQNVTFRCDPISEHNRLYWYRQTLGQGPEFLTYFQNEAQLEKSRLLSDRFSAERPKGSFSTLEIQRTEQGDSAMYLCASSLVAGTKNIQYFGAGTRLSVL.

The chain combines TRBV11-2 with TRBJ2-5; D may be TRBD1 (6 bases). Deletions cut 2 bases from V and 5 bases from J, with 12 bases between. Germline V lookup: CDR1 SGHAT, CDR2 FQNNGV. The CDR3 sequence is 14 residues long. The CDR3 region is CASSLLQGGETQYF. In DNA, the CDR3 is TGTGCCAGCAGCTTATTACAGGGTGGGGAGACCCAGTACTTC. The full variable domain, with the rest looked up from reference TRBV11-2 and TRBJ2-5, is EAGVAQSPRYKIIEKRQSVAFWCNPISGHATLYWYQQILGQGPKLLIQFQNNGVVDDSQLPKDRFSAERLKGVDSTLKIQPAKLEDSAVYLCASSLLQGGETQYFGPGTRLLVL.

The gene calls are TRBV18 and TRBJ2-7, with D possibly being TRBD1 (6 bases). The CDR3 is made up of 14 amino acids. Germline loops: CDR1 KGHSH, CDR2 LQKENI. V gave up 2 bases and J gave up 3 bases, with 11 bases separating them. The CDR3: CASSPNRANYEQYF. The CDR3 region has the DNA TGTGCCAGCTCACCAAACAGGGCGAACTACGAGCAGTACTTC.

This clone was seen ten or more times. The rearrangement joins TRBV10-3 to TRBJ1-2; D call uncertain. CDR1 and CDR2 (germline): ENHRY, SYGVKD. The CDR3 sequence is 12 residues long. The V end lost 6 bases, the J end lost 2 bases, and 7 bases lay between the germline ends. Written as DNA, the CDR3 is TGTGCCATCAGCCAACCCAACTATGGCTACACCTTC. This translates into CAISQPNYGYTF.

This chain joins TRBV7-2 and TRBJ2-3; D assignment may be TRBD1 or TRBD2 (5 bases each). The germline V gene encodes CDR1 SGHTA and CDR2 FQGNSA. The CDR3 totals 17 residues. V was shortened by 5 bases and J by 4 bases, with 22 bases between the two germline ends. CDR3 sequence reads: CASSLLGGPGAPDTQYF. DNA of the CDR3: TGTGCCAGCAGCCTTTTGGGCGGACCCGGGGCTCCAGATACGCAGTATTTT. The full variable domain, completed using reference TRBV7-2 and TRBJ2-3, is GAGVSQSPSNKVTEKGKDVELRCDPISGHTALYWYRQSLGQGLEFLIYFQGNSAPDKSGLPSDRFSAERTGGSVSTLTIQRTQQEDSAVYLCASSLLGGPGAPDTQYFGPGTRLTVL.

In its sample, this clone was seen a few times. The chain carries TRBV7-9 and TRBJ1-1, with D maybe TRBD1 (5 bases). Germline values: CDR1 SEHNR, CDR2 FQNEAQ (reference sequence). The CDR3 has 13 residues. Trimming left V 3 bases short and J 3 bases short, with 8 bases between. The CDR3 sequence: CASSFGGDTEAFF. CDR3 coding DNA: TGTGCCAGCAGCTTCGGGGGTGACACTGAAGCTTTCTTT.

The CDR3 region is CASNQQGWDTQYF. CDR3 DNA: TGTGCCAGCAACCAACAGGGTTGGGATACGCAGTATTTT. The rearrangement joins TRBV6-6 to TRBJ2-3; the D gene is possibly TRBD1 (6 bases). Trimming shortened V by 7 bases and J by 6 bases, and 14 bases separated the two germline ends. The CDR3 totals 13 residues. In germline, CDR1 is MNHNY, CDR2 SVGAGI (reference sequence).

The genes are TRBV6-5 and TRBJ1-2, with D maybe TRBD1 (6 bases). V lost 5 bases and J lost 4, with 8 bases in between. The CDR3 totals 12 residues. CDR1 MNHEY and CDR2 SVGAGI come from the germline V gene. CDR3 in amino acids: CASSPQGYGYTF. The DNA for the CDR3 is TGTGCCAGCAGTCCACAGGGCTATGGCTACACCTTC.

This clone has at least ten counts. The CDR3: CASSLEGSGPLHF. The CDR3 DNA sequence: TGTGCCAGCAGCTTAGAAGGGTCTGGGCCCCTCCACTTT. The V call is TRBV7-9, the J call TRBJ1-6; D unclear. The CDR3 is 13 residues long. CDR1 is SEHNR and CDR2 is FQNEAQ in the germline V gene (reference sequence). With 1 base removed from V and 13 bases from J, the gap between germline ends came to 11 bases.

This clone occurred a few times. J is TRBJ2-4 and V is TRBV7-2; D is possibly TRBD1 (6 bases). Germline V lookup: CDR1 SGHTA, CDR2 FQGNSA. Trimming removed 5 bases from V and 1 base from J, with 12 bases in between. The CDR3 is made up of 15 amino acids. CDR3 nucleotides: TGTGCCAGCAGCCAAAGGCAGGGGGCCAAAAACATTCAGTACTTC. This sequence encodes CASSQRQGAKNIQYF.

This clone was observed a handful of times. The genes are TRBV29-1 and TRBJ1-1, with TRBD1 as a possible D gene (6 bases). Germline V gene lookup returns CDR1 SQVTM and CDR2 ANQGSEA. This CDR3 region has 14 residues. V was pared by 4 bases and J by 5 bases, with 17 bases between. The CDR3 sequence: CSVAQTGRGTEAFF. CDR3 nucleotides: TGCAGCGTTGCACAAACAGGGCGGGGGACTGAAGCTTTCTTT.

This clone was seen only a few times. The chain employs TRBV6-1 and TRBJ2-1; D remains ambiguous. This CDR3 is built from 15 residues. Trimming took off 7 bases at V and 4 bases at J, with 17 bases between the two ends. CDR1 and CDR2 from the germline V gene are MNHNS and SASEGT. CDR3 in amino acids: CASKVDAGVYNEQFF. CDR3 nucleotide sequence: TGTGCCAGCAAAGTCGACGCTGGGGTGTACAATGAGCAGTTCTTC.

Ten or more counts support this clone. This specimen includes other DNA sequences encoding the same CDR3. The chain links TRBV25-1 to TRBJ2-5; the match to TRBD1 covers 8 bases. Germline V lookup: CDR1 MGHDK, CDR2 SYGVNS. J gave up 5 bases and V 3 bases, and 14 bases lay outside the gene matches. CDR3 length equals 17 residues. The CDR3 coding sequence is TGTGCCAGCAGTGAGAGGGGCGCAGGGGGCGCTGGGGAGACCCAGTACTTC. Translating gives CASSERGAGGAGETQYF. The full variable domain, in which reference TRBV25-1 and TRBJ2-5 provide the parts outside the CDR3, is EADIYQTPRYLVIGTGKKITLECSQTMGHDKMYWYQQDPGMELHLIHYSYGVNSTEKGDLSSESTVSRIRTEHFPLTLESARPSHTSQYLCASSERGAGGAGETQYFGPGTRLLVL.

The chain combines TRBV9 with TRBJ2-2; 8 bases match TRBD1. J gave up 6 bases and V 4 bases, and 5 bases lay outside the gene matches. From germline, CDR1 is SGDLS and CDR2 YYNGEE. The CDR3 loop spans 14 amino acids. DNA for the CDR3: TGTGCCAGCAGCCAACCACAGGGGGCCGGGGAGCTGTTTTTT. This gives the protein CASSQPQGAGELFF.